This record concerns one T cell receptor (beta chain) sequence. Its antigen is as yet unknown. The germline V gene encodes CDR1 SGHRS and CDR2 YFSETQ. Trimming pared 3 bases from V and 2 bases from J, leaving 13 bases between. The CDR3 covers 15 residues. Donor samples were obtained from healthy Caucasian individuals from Russia, aged 6 to 90. Per sample, at least 5 micrograms of total RNA were extracted. This specimen belongs to a study of blood T cells in healthy people across ages. Study conclusions and caveats: Greater diversity and more naive CD4+ cells were seen in long-lived donors than in aged donors.

A sample-barcoded 5' primer and a J-beta primer mix were used in a second PCR of roughly 7 to 11 cycles. Each CDR3 protein is one row after TCRdb ran MiXCR on the 5' RACE reads. The table shows roughly 1.4 million distinct CDR3 sequences, with 55% to 75% occurring only once. Sequencing was done on a sample of blood. The TCR sequence derives from a man aged 18 to 29 in good health. The chain joins TRBV5-1 to TRBJ2-3; the D gene could be TRBD1 or TRBD2 (6 bases each). The CDR3 sequence: CASSYWGAITDTQYF. CDR3 nucleotide sequence: TGCGCCAGCAGCTACTGGGGGGCCATCACAGATACGCAGTATTTT.